The following is a TCR beta chain sequence with its context. Its matching antigen is unknown. The data were produced by immunoSEQ multiplex PCR, yet TCRdb's version contains in-frame clones alone and is incomplete. Of more than 15,000 clones detected, approximately 92% appear once; the ten largest clones hold roughly 13%. This sample is part of a study of Tregs in tolerant kidney transplant recipients. Study-level findings and limits: The most relevant donor-specific Treg TCRbeta repertoire apparently came from expansion with activated donor B cells. Biological reproducibility was not directly addressed in this study.

CD4+CD25+CD127- Tregs, CD4+CD25- non-Tregs, CD4 and CD8 cells were sorted. Unmatched junction bases numbered 4, after V lost 4 bases and J lost 6 bases. CDR3 size: 16 residues. Germline assignment: CDR1 LGHNA and CDR2 YSLEER. The sample comprised CD8+ T cells from blood. The clonotype comes from a human donor in good health. This rearrangement joins TRBV4-3 to TRBJ2-2; 14 nucleotides line up with TRBD2. This CDR3 is CASSPRLAGGAGELFF. CDR3 in DNA: TGCGCCAGCAGCCCAAGACTAGCGGGGGGGGCCGGGGAGCTGTTTTTT.